The clone carrying this T cell receptor beta chain was detected only once. As yet, its antigen is unknown. V was pared by 6 bases and J by 7 bases, with 14 bases of the junction left unmatched. Germline loops: CDR1 SGHAT, CDR2 FQNNGV. The CDR3 has 16 residues. The data derive from a study of shared clonotypes between healthy human individuals. Study-level points and caveats: Sharing of clonotypes among donors was expected to vary with sequencing depth.

Sequenced by immunoSEQ multiplex PCR; TCRdb stores in-frame clones only, minus some. The sample carries about 980,000 clones, 76% recorded once. J is TRBJ2-1 and V is TRBV11-2, with TRBD2 matching 8 bases. Sequenced material: memory CD4+ T cells sorted from blood. The subset was: CD45RA-negative fraction. This TCR derives from a man aged 18 to 30 in good health. CDR3 sequence: CASRRPSGGPINEQFF. The DNA of the CDR3 is TGTGCCAGCAGGAGACCATCGGGAGGGCCCATTAATGAGCAGTTCTTC.